Each of the 27 T cell receptor beta chains below was sequenced from the same sample in a study of shared clonotypes between healthy human individuals. Some clones are missing from TCRdb's copy, which holds only in-frame ones; the method was immunoSEQ multiplex PCR. The sample has about 510,000 clones, approximately 79% seen once; the top ten hold 10% to 15%. Sequenced material: PBMCs. The source is a middle-aged woman in good health. Some clones in this sample may be carry-over from other donors' samples.

The V and J genes are TRBV18 and TRBJ2-3; 7 bases align to TRBD2. Germline-derived CDR1 and CDR2 are KGHSH and LQKENI. The CDR3 is 16 amino acids. V shed 3 bases and J 3 bases; nucleotides not matched to a gene: 9. CDR3 protein: CASSPLSGDLTDTQYF. CDR3 sequence (DNA): TGTGCCAGCTCACCCCTGAGCGGGGACCTGACAGATACGCAGTATTTT.

V gene TRBV6-5 combines with J gene TRBJ2-2, with D tentatively TRBD2 (5 bases). This CDR3 has 13 amino acids. Germline V gene data show CDR1 as MNHEY and CDR2 as SVGAGI. Trimming removed 2 bases at V and 6 bases at J, with 7 bases between. The chain's CDR3 is CASSYHGAGELFF. The CDR3 DNA sequence: TGTGCCAGCAGTTACCACGGGGCCGGGGAGCTGTTTTTT.

V gene TRBV2 combines with J gene TRBJ2-1, with 7 bases fitting TRBD2. J lost 10 bases, V lost 3 bases, and 9 bases had no gene match. In germline, CDR1 is SNHLY, CDR2 FYNNEI. The CDR3 consists of 14 residues. The CDR3 loop is CASSDGLAAGEQFF. Written as DNA, the CDR3 is TGTGCCAGCAGTGACGGGCTAGCGGCAGGGGAGCAGTTCTTC.

The rearrangement joins TRBV9 to TRBJ2-5, with 13 bases that match TRBD2. V was clipped by 4 bases and J by 5 bases; unmatched bases: 8. Per germline, CDR1 SGDLS and CDR2 YYNGEE. The CDR3 consists of 16 residues. DNA for the CDR3: TGTGCCAGCAGCAACCGGGGACTAGCGGGATTTGAGACCCAGTACTTC. It yields the protein CASSNRGLAGFETQYF.

The chain is built from TRBV10-1 and TRBJ2-1; 15 nucleotides line up with TRBD2. The germline gives CDR1 WNHNN, CDR2 SYGVQD (reference sequence). V lost 4 bases to trimming and J lost 7 bases; unmatched junction nucleotides: 5. CDR3 length: 16 residues. This chain's CDR3 is CASSGTSGRAGNEQFF. The CDR3 DNA sequence: TGCGCCAGCAGTGGGACTAGCGGGAGGGCCGGGAATGAGCAGTTCTTC.

This chain uses TRBV10-1 with TRBJ1-5, with D unclear. Trimming took 3 bases from V and 4 from J, leaving 7 bases between them. The CDR3 contains 13 residues. Per germline, CDR1 WNHNN and CDR2 SYGVQD (reference sequence). The DNA of the CDR3 is TGCGCCAGCAGTGATCGGCGGAATCAGCCCCAGCATTTT. This translates into CASSDRRNQPQHF.

The chain couples TRBV11-1 to TRBJ2-7; D is tentatively TRBD1 or TRBD2 (5 bases each). The germline CDR1 and CDR2 sequences are SGHAT and FQDESV (reference sequence). The V and J ends lost 5 bases and 0 bases respectively, with 11 bases between them. This CDR3 has 14 amino acids. The CDR3 protein is CASSLGTDSYEQYF. The CDR3, as DNA: TGTGCCAGCAGCCTCGGGACGGACTCCTACGAGCAGTACTTC.

CDR3 protein: CASSLYPENTEAFF. CDR3 nucleotides: TGTGCCAGCAGTTTATATCCGGAGAACACTGAAGCTTTCTTT. The chain carries TRBV28 and TRBJ1-1, with D unclear. The germline V gene has CDR1 MDHEN and CDR2 SYDVKM. V lost 1 base, J lost 1 base, and 7 bases lay in between. The CDR3 is 14 residues long.

V and J are TRBV28 and TRBJ1-4; D gene uncertain. The CDR3 runs to 16 residues. The germline V gene encodes CDR1 MDHEN and CDR2 SYDVKM. V was pared by 6 bases and J by 0 bases, with 14 bases between. CDR3 sequence (DNA): TGTGCCAGCAGCCCCGGGTCGACTGCAACTAATGAAAAACTGTTTTTT. This encodes CASSPGSTATNEKLFF.

This chain links TRBV5-6 with TRBJ2-6; 7 positions match TRBD1. The CDR3 contains 17 residues. Germline CDR1 and CDR2: SGHDT and YYEEEE. J lost 4 bases, V lost 7 bases, and 14 bases had no gene match. The CDR3 here is CASGERQGLLGANVLTF. CDR3 coding DNA: TGTGCCAGCGGCGAAAGACAGGGCCTCCTCGGGGCCAACGTCCTGACTTTC.

This chain links TRBV5-1 with TRBJ2-1, with a possible D match to TRBD2 (5 bases). V lost 0 bases and J lost 5, with 12 bases in between. Germline V lookup: CDR1 SGHRS, CDR2 YFSETQ. The CDR3 contains 15 residues. CDR3 sequence (DNA): TGCGCCAGCAGCTTGGCCGTCGGAGGACACAATGAGCAGTTCTTC. Its protein is CASSLAVGGHNEQFF.

The genes are TRBV7-9 and TRBJ2-3, with D unclear. The CDR3 covers 15 residues. Germline V gene data show CDR1 as SEHNR and CDR2 as FQNEAQ (reference sequence). Trimming took off 1 base at V and 2 bases at J, with 10 bases between the two ends. The CDR3 region is CASSLDGIITDTQYF. The CDR3 coding sequence is TGTGCCAGCAGCTTAGATGGTATCATCACAGATACGCAGTATTTT.

The rearrangement links TRBV4-1 to TRBJ2-7, with D tentatively TRBD1 (6 bases). Germline CDR1 is MGHRA and CDR2 is YSYEKL. The CDR3 has 14 residues. V was pared by 1 base and J by 1 base, with 8 bases between. The CDR3 DNA sequence: TGCGCCAGCAGCCAAGGGGACATATCCTACGAGCAGTACTTC. Protein: CASSQGDISYEQYF.

The chain links TRBV6-5 to TRBJ1-3; D is possibly TRBD1 (6 bases). Trimming removed 6 bases at V and 0 bases at J, with 12 bases between. Germline CDR1 and CDR2: MNHEY and SVGAGI. The CDR3 loop spans 15 amino acids. CDR3 region: CASRGGGGSGNTIYF. In nucleotides, the CDR3 is TGTGCCAGCAGGGGGGGCGGCGGCTCTGGAAACACCATATATTTT.

This clone was recorded a few times. In DNA, the CDR3 is TGTGCCAGCAGTTATTCGGGGAATCAGCCCCAGCATTTT. This gives the protein CASSYSGNQPQHF. The chain has TRBV2 and TRBJ1-5, with unresolved D. The CDR3 runs to 13 residues. Germline loops: CDR1 SNHLY, CDR2 FYNNEI. Trimming removed 5 bases at V and 4 bases at J, with 9 bases between.

The chain carries TRBV4-3 and TRBJ2-7; 13 bases match TRBD2. The CDR3 totals 17 residues. With V trimmed by 4 bases and J by 3 bases, 9 bases remained unmatched. Germline CDR1 LGHNA, CDR2 YSLEER. Here the CDR3 reads CASSRTSGRADYYEQYF. The DNA for the CDR3 is TGCGCCAGCAGCCGTACTAGCGGGAGGGCCGATTACTACGAGCAGTACTTC.

Here the CDR3 reads CASSLLRNQPQHF. CDR3 DNA: TGTGCCAGCAGTTTACTAAGGAATCAGCCCCAGCATTTT. The chain has TRBV28 and TRBJ1-5; D gene unclear. V lost 2 bases, J lost 4 bases, and 6 bases lay in between. Germline CDR1 MDHEN, CDR2 SYDVKM. This CDR3 spans 13 amino acids.

This chain links TRBV7-8 with TRBJ2-3; no clear D gene. Per germline, CDR1 SGHVS and CDR2 FQNEAQ. CDR3 length equals 13 residues. V lost 8 bases and J 0 bases, leaving 9 bases between the germline ends. CDR3 DNA sequence: TGTGCCAGCGACGGTGTTAGCACAGATACGCAGTATTTT. Protein sequence: CASDGVSTDTQYF.

This clone was found a few times. The chain joins TRBV6-6 to TRBJ1-3, with unresolved D. From germline, CDR1 is MNHNY and CDR2 SVGAGI (reference sequence). This CDR3 has 16 amino acids. V was cut by 2 bases and J by 0 bases, with 11 bases left in between. Here the CDR3 DNA reads TGTGCCAGCAGTTACAAGACTGGGAGCTCTGGAAACACCATATATTTT. Translating gives CASSYKTGSSGNTIYF.

This clone was counted once. This sequence joins TRBV15 and TRBJ2-1; TRBD2 agrees at 10 bases. After removal of 0 bases from V and 13 bases from J, the junction contained 12 bases not matched to a gene. The germline V gene encodes CDR1 LNHNV and CDR2 YYDKDF (reference sequence). The CDR3 has 16 amino acids. As DNA, the CDR3 is TGTGCCACCAGCAGAGATAGGGCTAGCGGGAGAGCCAGTCAGTTCTTC. Residues: CATSRDRASGRASQFF.

With regard to this clone: Since a far larger clone is one base different, this is likely a read error. The sample contains more than one DNA sequence encoding this CDR3. This chain connects TRBV27 to TRBJ2-5, with D possibly matching TRBD2 (5 bases). The V gene lost 5 bases and the J gene lost 1 base, with 17 bases spanning the gap. This CDR3 has 16 amino acids. CDR1 is MNHEY and CDR2 is SMNVEV in the germline V gene (reference sequence). This chain's CDR3 is CASSKFGLAGQETQYF. The DNA for the CDR3 is TGTGCCAGCAGTAAATTCGGGCTAGCTGGCCAAGAGACCCAGTACTTC.

This clone appeared once. The chain employs TRBV29-1 and TRBJ2-2; no reliable D call. Trimming took off 1 base at V and 0 bases at J, with 9 bases between the two ends. The CDR3 is 15 residues long. CDR1 SQVTM and CDR2 ANQGSEA come from the germline V gene. The CDR3 DNA sequence: TGCAGCGTTGAAGCGGGTCCGACGAACACCGGGGAGCTGTTTTTT. It encodes CSVEAGPTNTGELFF.

The chain combines TRBV18 with TRBJ2-1; 10 bases are shared with TRBD2. This CDR3 comprises 20 residues. Germline CDR1 and CDR2: KGHSH and LQKENI. The V segment lost 5 bases and the J segment 0 bases; nucleotides outside the gene matches: 16. Written as DNA, the CDR3 is TGTGCCAGCTCATGGGCTACCGGGACTAGCGCCCATGGCTCCTACAATGAGCAGTTCTTC. Protein sequence: CASSWATGTSAHGSYNEQFF.

The chain links TRBV13 to TRBJ2-3, with D perhaps matching TRBD1 (5 bases). V shed 5 bases and J shed 2 bases, with 11 bases lying between them. Germline CDR1 reads PRHDT; CDR2 reads FYEKMQ (reference sequence). The CDR3 sequence is 14 residues long. The CDR3 protein is CASSVYRSTDTQYF. As DNA, the CDR3 is TGTGCCAGCAGCGTATACAGGTCCACAGATACGCAGTATTTT.

V gene TRBV5-4 combines with J gene TRBJ2-5, with TRBD2 matching over 8 bases. The CDR3 spans 16 residues. The germline V gene has CDR1 SGHNT and CDR2 YYREEE (reference sequence). V lost 4 bases, J lost 1 base, and 9 bases stayed unmatched. This chain's CDR3 is CASSPGVAGTQETQYF. CDR3 bases: TGTGCCAGCAGCCCCGGGGTAGCGGGAACCCAAGAGACCCAGTACTTC.

CDR3 residues: CAWSRGLQNTEAFF. CDR3 DNA: TGTGCCTGGAGTCGTGGCCTTCAGAACACTGAAGCTTTCTTT. The V call is TRBV30, the J call TRBJ1-1; D is undetermined. V was clipped by 2 bases and J by 1 base, with 11 bases between them. The CDR3 sequence is 14 residues long. Germline lookup yields CDR1 GTSNPN and CDR2 SVGIG (reference sequence). Full variable domain (missing parts from reference TRBV30 and TRBJ1-1): SQTIHQWPATLVQPVGSPLSLECTVEGTSNPNLYWYRQAAGRGLQLLFYSVGIGQISSEVPQNLSASRPQDRQFILSSKKLLLSDSGFYLCAWSRGLQNTEAFFGQGTRLTVV.

This chain uses TRBV10-3 with TRBJ1-1; D remains unclear. V lost 5 bases and J 0 bases, leaving 10 bases between the germline ends. The CDR3 consists of 14 residues. Per germline, CDR1 ENHRY and CDR2 SYGVKD. CDR3 DNA sequence: TGTGCCATCAGTACCGGGAAAATGAACACTGAAGCTTTCTTT. It yields the protein CAISTGKMNTEAFF.